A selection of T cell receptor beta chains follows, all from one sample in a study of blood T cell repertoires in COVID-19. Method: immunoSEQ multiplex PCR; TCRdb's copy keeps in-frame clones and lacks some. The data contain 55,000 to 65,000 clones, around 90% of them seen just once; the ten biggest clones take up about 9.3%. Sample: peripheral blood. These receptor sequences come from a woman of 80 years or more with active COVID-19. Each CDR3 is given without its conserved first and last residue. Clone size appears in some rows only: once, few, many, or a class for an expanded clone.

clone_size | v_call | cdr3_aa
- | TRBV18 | ASSRTGEETQY
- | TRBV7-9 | ASSLDSRGELF
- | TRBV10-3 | AISGTSDSYNEQF
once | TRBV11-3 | ASSPGQGRAGRGDTQY
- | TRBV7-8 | ASSLSPRLRFYGYT
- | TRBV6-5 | ASSSGYTQY
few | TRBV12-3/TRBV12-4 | ASSLAGNTEAF
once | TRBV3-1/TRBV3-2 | ASSQANRDSPLH
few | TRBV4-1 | ASSQEGGRGYGYT
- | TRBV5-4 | ASSPGGRGVGTEAF
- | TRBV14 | ASSLLTGGNSPLH
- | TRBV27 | ASRDNLNEKLF
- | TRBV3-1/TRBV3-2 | ASSAHRRNTEAF
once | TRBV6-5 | ASLEGTDVDIQY
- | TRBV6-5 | ASSTSGGADEKLF
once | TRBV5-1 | ASSLGAAGLAVTNTGELF
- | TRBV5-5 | ASSLSPAETSTDTQY
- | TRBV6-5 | ASSRTGGQPQH
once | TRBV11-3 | ASSIGQGRDTQY
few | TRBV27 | ASSPARFSGNTIY
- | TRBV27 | ASSGSLRPYEQY
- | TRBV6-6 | ASKTGGPDTQY
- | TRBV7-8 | ASSKLAGGFPDTQY
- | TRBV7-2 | ASSLAAGGPHEQY
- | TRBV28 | ASRPTSNHNNEQF
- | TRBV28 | ASSTTLAGGTDTQY
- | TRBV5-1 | ASSPARETQY
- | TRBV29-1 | SVESSLAGNTQY
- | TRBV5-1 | ASTTGTGGAKEKLF
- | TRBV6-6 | ASSFGQEAF
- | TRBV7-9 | ASSLALDSNYGYT
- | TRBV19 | ASSRTDTGELF
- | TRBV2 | ASSGTADQETQY
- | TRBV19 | ASRTGQGNTGELF
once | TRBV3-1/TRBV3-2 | ASSQTGERTLH
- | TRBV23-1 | ASTPSTGYGEKLF
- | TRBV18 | ASSPAAGDEQY
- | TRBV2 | ASSADRGRENTIY
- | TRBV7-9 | ASSLPGRLAGLTDTQY
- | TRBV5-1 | ASSLGQGDGYT
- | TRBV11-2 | ASSLSGAGTGELF
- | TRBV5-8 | ASSQAGGRYNEQF
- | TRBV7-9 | ASSLGQTLETQY
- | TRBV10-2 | ASREDRIGELF
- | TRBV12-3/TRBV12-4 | ASSPSGSGELF
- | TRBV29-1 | SVKLMVGTEAF
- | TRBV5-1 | ASSLIQQGGETQY
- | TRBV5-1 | ASSLFGTGVSGANVLT
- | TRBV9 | ASSVVGGLNTGELF
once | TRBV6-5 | ASQGSGEKLF
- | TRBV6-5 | ASSYFSGSLT
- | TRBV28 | ASGRASVMDTQY
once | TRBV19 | ASSMGGSTDTQY